What follows describes a single TCR beta chain. The sample belongs to a study of blood T cell repertoires in COVID-19. Across the whole study: COVID-19 samples collected from the United States, Italy and Spain covered acute and convalescent phases.

The CDR3 runs 13 residues. V lost 2 bases, J lost 6 bases, and 10 bases lay in between. Germline values: CDR1 SNHLY, CDR2 FYNNEI. Original data processing: Estimates of nucleated cell counts were drawn from the amplification of reference gene primers. The protocol was immunoSEQ multiplex PCR, while the TCRdb copy is restricted to in-frame clones and leaves out a portion. V and J calls and clone size are given by that table; D and trimming were obtained from the DNA. The table shows hundreds of thousands of clones, with roughly 87% occurring only once. This receptor was taken from a man between 18 and 35 years old with active or convalescent COVID-19. This chain uses TRBV2 with TRBJ2-5; D call uncertain. Sequencing input: peripheral blood. The CDR3 DNA reads TGTGCCAGCAGTGAACGCGGTCAGAAGACCCAGTACTTC. This codes for CASSERGQKTQYF. Drawing the rest from reference TRBV2 and TRBJ2-5, the complete variable domain is EPEVTQTPSHQVTQMGQEVILRCVPISNHLYFYWYRQILGQKVEFLVSFYNNEISEKSEIFDDQFSVERPDGSNFTLKIRSTKLEDSAMYFCASSERGQKTQYFGPGTRLLVL.